This T cell receptor beta chain was retrieved from a study of blood T cell repertoires in COVID-19. This CDR3 has 15 residues. CDR1 is SNHLY and CDR2 is FYNNEI in the germline V gene. The ends lost 4 bases at V and 3 bases at J; junction bases unmatched: 8. Original processing notes: Reference gene primer amplification gave estimated nucleated cell counts. The assay was immunoSEQ multiplex PCR, and TCRdb's table has in-frame clones only and misses some. That table gives V, J and clone size, and the DNA gave D and trimming. In the table there are fewer than 90,000 clones, less than 80% of which are singletons.

Sequenced sample: peripheral blood. The TCR was taken from a woman between 45 and 65 years old with acute or convalescent COVID-19. V gene TRBV2 combines with J gene TRBJ1-2; 7 bases align to TRBD1. The CDR3 reads CASSVTGQDDYGYTF. CDR3 nucleotides: TGTGCCAGCAGTGTAACCGGACAGGACGACTATGGCTACACCTTC.